This T cell receptor (beta chain) is from a study of technical replicates of blood from several donors. The CDR3 is 14 amino acids. CDR1 ENHRY and CDR2 SYGVKD come from the germline V gene. V lost 3 bases to trimming and J lost 7 bases, with 13 bases between them. Libraries were prepared by immunoSEQ multiplex PCR; TCRdb keeps only in-frame clonotypes and omits some of them. This sample yields under 85,000 clones, of which roughly 97% are seen a single time; roughly 0.25% belongs to the top ten. This clone was seen once. The chain links TRBV10-3 to TRBJ2-1; the D gene is possibly TRBD2 (5 bases). Sequencing input: T cells isolated from PBMCs. This receptor was identified in a human donor in good health. The CDR3 sequence is CAISDIGRINEQFF. The CDR3 nucleotides read TGTGCCATCAGTGATATTGGGAGAATAAATGAGCAGTTCTTC.